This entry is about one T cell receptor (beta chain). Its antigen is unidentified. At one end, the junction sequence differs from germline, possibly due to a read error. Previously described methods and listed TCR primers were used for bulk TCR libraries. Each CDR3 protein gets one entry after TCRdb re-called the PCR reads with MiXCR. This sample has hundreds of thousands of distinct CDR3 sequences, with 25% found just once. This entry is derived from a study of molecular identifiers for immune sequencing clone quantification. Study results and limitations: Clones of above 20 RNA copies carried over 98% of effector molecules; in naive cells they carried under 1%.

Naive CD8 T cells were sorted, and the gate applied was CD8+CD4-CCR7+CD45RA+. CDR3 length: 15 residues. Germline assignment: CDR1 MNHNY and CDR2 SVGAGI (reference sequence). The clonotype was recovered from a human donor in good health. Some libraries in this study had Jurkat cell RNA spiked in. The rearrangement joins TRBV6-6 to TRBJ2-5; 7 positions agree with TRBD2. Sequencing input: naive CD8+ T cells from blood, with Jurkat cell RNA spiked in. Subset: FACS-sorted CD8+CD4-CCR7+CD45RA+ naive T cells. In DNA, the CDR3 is TGTGCCATCAGTTACGAAGGACTAGGGAGAGAGACCCAGTACTTC. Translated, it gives CAISYEGLGRETQYF.